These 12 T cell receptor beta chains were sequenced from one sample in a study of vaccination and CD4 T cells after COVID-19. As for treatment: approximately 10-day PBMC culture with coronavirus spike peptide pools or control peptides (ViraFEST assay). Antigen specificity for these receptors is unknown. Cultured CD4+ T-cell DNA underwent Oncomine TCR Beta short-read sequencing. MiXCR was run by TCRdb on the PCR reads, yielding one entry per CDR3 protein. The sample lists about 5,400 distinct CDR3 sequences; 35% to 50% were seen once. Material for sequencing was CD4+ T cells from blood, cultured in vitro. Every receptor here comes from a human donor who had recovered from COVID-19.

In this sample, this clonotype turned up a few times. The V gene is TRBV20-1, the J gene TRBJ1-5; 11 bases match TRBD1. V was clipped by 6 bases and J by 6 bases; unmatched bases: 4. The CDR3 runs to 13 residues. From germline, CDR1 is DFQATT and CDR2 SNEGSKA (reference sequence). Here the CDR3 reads CSAAGQGAQPQHF. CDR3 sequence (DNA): TGCAGTGCCGCCGGACAGGGGGCTCAGCCCCAGCATTTT.

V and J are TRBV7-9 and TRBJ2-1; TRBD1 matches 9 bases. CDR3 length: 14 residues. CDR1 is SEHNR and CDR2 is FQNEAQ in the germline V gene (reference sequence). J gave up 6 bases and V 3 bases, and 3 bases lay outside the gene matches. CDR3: CASSLGTGSNEQFF. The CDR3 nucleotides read TGTGCCAGCAGCTTGGGGACAGGGAGCAATGAGCAGTTCTTC.

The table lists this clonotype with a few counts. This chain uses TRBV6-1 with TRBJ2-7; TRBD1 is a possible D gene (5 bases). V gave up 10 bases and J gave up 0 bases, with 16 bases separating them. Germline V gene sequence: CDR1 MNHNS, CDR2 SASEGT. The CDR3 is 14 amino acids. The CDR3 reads CATEDTAHSYEQYF. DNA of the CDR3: TGTGCCACCGAGGACACGGCACACTCCTACGAGCAGTACTTC.

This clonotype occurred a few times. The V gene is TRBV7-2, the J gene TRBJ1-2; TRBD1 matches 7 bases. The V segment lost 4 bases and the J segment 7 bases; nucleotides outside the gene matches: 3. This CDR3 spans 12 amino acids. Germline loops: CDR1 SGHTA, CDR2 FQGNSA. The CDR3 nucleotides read TGTGCCAGCAGCTCGGGACAGCTTGGCTACACCTTC. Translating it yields CASSSGQLGYTF.

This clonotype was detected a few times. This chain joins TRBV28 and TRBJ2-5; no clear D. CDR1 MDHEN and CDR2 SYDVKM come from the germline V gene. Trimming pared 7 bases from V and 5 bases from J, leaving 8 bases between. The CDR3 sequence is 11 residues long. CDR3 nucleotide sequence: TGTGCCAGCACCATGGAGGAGACCCAGTACTTC. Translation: CASTMEETQYF.

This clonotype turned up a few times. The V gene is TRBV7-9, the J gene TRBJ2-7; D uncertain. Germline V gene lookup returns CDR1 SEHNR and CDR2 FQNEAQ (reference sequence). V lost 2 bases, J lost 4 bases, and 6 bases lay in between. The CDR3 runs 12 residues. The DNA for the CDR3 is TGTGCCAGCAGCTTAATCCCTTACGAGCAGTACTTC. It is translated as CASSLIPYEQYF. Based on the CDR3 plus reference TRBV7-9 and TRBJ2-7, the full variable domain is DTGVSQNPRHKITKRGQNVTFRCDPISEHNRLYWYRQTLGQGPEFLTYFQNEAQLEKSRLLSDRFSAERPKGSFSTLEIQRTEQGDSAMYLCASSLIPYEQYFGPGTRLTVT.

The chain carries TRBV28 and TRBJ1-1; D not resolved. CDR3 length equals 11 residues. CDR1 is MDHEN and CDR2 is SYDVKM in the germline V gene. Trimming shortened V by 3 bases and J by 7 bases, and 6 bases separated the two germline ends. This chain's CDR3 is CASSLGFEAFF. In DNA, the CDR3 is TGTGCCAGCAGTTTGGGCTTTGAAGCTTTCTTT.

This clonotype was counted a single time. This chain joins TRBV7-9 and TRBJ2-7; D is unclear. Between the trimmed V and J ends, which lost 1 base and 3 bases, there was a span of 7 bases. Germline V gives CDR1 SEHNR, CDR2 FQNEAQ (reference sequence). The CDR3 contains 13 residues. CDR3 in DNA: TGTGCCAGCAGCTTAGTAACCGACTACGAGCAGTACTTC. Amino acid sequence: CASSLVTDYEQYF.

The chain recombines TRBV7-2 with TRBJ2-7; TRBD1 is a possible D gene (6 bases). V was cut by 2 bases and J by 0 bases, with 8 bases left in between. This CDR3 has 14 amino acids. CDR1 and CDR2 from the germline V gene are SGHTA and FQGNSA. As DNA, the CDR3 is TGTGCCAGCAGCTTACAGGGGACCTCCTACGAGCAGTACTTC. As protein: CASSLQGTSYEQYF.

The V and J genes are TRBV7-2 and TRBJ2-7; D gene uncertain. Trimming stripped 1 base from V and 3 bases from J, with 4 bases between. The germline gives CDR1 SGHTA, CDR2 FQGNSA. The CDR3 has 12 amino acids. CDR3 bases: TGTGCCAGCAGCTTAGACCACTACGAGCAGTACTTC. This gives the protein CASSLDHYEQYF.

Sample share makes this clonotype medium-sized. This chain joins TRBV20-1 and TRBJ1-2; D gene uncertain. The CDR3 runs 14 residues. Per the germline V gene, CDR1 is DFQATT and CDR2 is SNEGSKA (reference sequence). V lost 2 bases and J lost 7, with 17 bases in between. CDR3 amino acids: CSARPQGGQSGYTF. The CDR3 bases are TGCAGTGCTAGACCCCAAGGAGGGCAGAGTGGCTACACCTTC.

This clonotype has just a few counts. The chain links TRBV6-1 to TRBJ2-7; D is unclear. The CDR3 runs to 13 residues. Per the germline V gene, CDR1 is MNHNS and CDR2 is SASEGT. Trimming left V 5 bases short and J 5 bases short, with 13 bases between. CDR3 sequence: CASSQLSSHEQYF. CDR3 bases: TGTGCCAGCAGTCAACTATCGAGCCACGAGCAGTACTTC.